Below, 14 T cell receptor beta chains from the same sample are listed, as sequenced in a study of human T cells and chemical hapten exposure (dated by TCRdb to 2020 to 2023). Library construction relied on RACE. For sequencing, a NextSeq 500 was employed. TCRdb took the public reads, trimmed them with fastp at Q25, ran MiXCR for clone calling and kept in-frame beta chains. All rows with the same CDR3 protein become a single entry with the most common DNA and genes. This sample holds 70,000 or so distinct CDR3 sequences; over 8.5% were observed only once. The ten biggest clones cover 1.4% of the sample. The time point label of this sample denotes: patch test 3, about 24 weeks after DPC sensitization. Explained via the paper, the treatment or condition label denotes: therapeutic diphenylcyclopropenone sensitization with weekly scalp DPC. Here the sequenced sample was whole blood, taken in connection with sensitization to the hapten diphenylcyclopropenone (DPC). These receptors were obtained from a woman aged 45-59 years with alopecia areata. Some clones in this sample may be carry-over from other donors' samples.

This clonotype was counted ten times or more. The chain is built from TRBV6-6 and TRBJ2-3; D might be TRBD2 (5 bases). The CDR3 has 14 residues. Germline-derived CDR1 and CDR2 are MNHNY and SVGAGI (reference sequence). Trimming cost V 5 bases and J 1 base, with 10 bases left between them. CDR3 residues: CASSPTGGTDTQYF. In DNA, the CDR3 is TGTGCCAGCAGTCCAACCGGGGGCACAGATACGCAGTATTTT.

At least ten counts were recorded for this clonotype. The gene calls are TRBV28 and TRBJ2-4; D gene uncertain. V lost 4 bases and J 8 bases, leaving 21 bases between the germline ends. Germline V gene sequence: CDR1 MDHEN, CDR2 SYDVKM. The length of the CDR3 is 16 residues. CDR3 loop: CASSYHLASVLDIQYF. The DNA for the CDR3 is TGTGCCAGCAGTTACCACCTCGCATCTGTCTTGGACATTCAGTACTTC.

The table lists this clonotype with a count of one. The CDR3 DNA reads as TGTGCCAGCAGCTCCCCCACAGATACGCAGTATTTT. It encodes CASSSPTDTQYF. The V call is TRBV9, the J call TRBJ2-3; D remains unclear. The CDR3 sequence is 12 residues long. The germline V gene encodes CDR1 SGDLS and CDR2 YYNGEE. V was pared by 4 bases and J by 2 bases, with 5 bases between.

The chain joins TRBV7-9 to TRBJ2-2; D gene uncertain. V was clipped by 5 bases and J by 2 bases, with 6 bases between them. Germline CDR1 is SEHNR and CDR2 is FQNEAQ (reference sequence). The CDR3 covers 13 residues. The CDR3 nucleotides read TGTGCCAGCAGCCCAGGCAACACCGGGGAGCTGTTTTTT. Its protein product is CASSPGNTGELFF.

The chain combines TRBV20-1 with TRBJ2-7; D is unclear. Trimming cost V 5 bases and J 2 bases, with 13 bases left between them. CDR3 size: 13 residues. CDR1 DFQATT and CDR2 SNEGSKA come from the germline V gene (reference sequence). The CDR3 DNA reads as TGCAGTGCTGGTGCTGGGGTGACCTACGAGCAGTACTTC. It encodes CSAGAGVTYEQYF.

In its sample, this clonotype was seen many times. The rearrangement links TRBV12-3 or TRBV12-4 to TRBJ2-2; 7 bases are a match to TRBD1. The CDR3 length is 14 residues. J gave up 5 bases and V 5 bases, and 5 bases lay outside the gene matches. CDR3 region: CASSTGVSTGELFF. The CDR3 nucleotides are TGTGCCAGCAGTACAGGGGTCTCGACCGGGGAGCTGTTTTTT.

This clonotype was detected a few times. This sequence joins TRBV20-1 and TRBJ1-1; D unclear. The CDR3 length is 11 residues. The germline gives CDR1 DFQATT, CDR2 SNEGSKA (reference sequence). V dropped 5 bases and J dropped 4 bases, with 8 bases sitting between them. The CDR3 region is CSAWESTEAFF. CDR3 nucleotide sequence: TGCAGTGCTTGGGAGTCCACTGAAGCTTTCTTT.

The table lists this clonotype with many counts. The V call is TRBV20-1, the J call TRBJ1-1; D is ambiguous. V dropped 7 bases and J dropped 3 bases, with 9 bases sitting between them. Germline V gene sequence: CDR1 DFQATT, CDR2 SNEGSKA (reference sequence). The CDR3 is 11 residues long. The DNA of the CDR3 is TGCAGTGTTCCTGGGGACACTGAAGCTTTCTTT. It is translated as CSVPGDTEAFF.

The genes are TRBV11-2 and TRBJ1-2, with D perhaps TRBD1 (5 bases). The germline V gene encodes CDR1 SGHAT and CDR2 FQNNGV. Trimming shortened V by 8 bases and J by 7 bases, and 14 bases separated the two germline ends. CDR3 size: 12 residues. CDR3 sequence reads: CASSLGPFGYTF. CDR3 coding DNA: TGTGCCAGCTCGCTGGGGCCCTTTGGCTACACCTTC.

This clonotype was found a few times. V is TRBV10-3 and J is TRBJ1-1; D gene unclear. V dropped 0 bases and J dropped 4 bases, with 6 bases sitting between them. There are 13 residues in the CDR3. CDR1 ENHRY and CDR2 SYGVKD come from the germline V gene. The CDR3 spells CAISESALTEAFF. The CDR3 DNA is TGTGCCATCAGTGAGTCCGCCCTCACTGAAGCTTTCTTT.

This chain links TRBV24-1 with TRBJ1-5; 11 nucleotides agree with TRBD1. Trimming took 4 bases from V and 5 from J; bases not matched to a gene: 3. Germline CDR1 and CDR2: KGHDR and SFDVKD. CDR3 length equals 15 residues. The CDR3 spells CATSDGQGADQPQHF. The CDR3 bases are TGTGCCACCAGTGACGGACAGGGGGCCGATCAGCCCCAGCATTTT.

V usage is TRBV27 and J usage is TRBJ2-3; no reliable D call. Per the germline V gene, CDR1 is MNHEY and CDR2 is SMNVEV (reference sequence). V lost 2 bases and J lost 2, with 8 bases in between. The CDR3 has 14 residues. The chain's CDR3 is CASSLRLTTDTQYF. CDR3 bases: TGTGCCAGCAGTTTAAGGCTAACCACAGATACGCAGTATTTT.

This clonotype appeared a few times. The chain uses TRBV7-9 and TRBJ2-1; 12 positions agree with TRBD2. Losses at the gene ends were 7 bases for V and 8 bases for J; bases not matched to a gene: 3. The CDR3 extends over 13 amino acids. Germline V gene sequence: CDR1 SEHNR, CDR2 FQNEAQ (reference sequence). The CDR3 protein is CASTSGGAHEQFF. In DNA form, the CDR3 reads TGTGCCAGCACTAGCGGGGGGGCCCATGAGCAGTTCTTC.

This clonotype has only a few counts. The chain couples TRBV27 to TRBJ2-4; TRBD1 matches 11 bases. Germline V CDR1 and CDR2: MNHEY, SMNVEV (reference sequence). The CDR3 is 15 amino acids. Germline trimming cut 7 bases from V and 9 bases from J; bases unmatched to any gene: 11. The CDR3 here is CASMPSRGTGGIQYF. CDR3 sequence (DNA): TGTGCCAGCATGCCCTCTCGAGGGACAGGGGGCATTCAGTACTTC.